In its sample, the clone carrying this T cell receptor (beta chain) was seen a few times. CDR1 is LGHNA, CDR2 YSLEER, per germline. The CDR3 consists of 15 residues. The V end lost 1 base, the J end lost 6 bases, and 16 bases lay between the germline ends. Using its own MiXCR run on the PCR reads, TCRdb lists one record per CDR3 protein. The repertoire holds roughly 100,000 distinct CDR3 sequences, 45% to 60% seen once, with around 12% in the top ten. This sample is drawn from a study of CDR3 diversity in severe acne. The source material was blood. This TCR came from a male donor with acne. This sequence joins TRBV4-3 and TRBJ2-7; no reliable D call. CDR3 amino acids: CASSQGTFSGGEQYF. CDR3 DNA sequence: TGCGCCAGCAGCCAAGGGACGTTCTCAGGCGGCGAGCAGTACTTC.